Below are 32 T cell receptor beta chains sequenced from a single sample in a study of T cell responses to AZD1222 COVID-19 vaccine. Some clones are missing from TCRdb's copy, which holds only in-frame ones; the method was immunoSEQ multiplex PCR. In the table there are about 180,000 clones, 80% to 95% of which are singletons. This specimen was peripheral blood, taken 28 days after the second AZD1222 dose. The receptors were gathered from an adult who received the AZD1222 COVID-19 vaccine.

This clone has a single count. The gene calls are TRBV7-9 and TRBJ2-2; D unresolved. The CDR3 runs 14 residues. Trimming pared 2 bases from V and 5 bases from J, leaving 9 bases between. CDR1 is SEHNR and CDR2 is FQNEAQ in the germline V gene (reference sequence). CDR3 residues: CASSLLDGTGELFF. The CDR3 DNA follows: TGTGCCAGCAGCTTATTGGACGGTACCGGGGAGCTGTTTTTT.

The V call is TRBV3-1 (or the pseudogene TRBV3-2), the J call TRBJ1-1; tentatively, D is TRBD1 (6 bases). V lost 3 bases and J 3 bases, leaving 11 bases between the germline ends. In germline, CDR1 is LGHDT, CDR2 YNNKEL (reference sequence). CDR3 length: 14 amino acids. CDR3 protein: CASSHLGQHTEAFF. Here the CDR3 DNA reads TGTGCCAGCAGCCACCTAGGACAGCACACTGAAGCTTTCTTT.

Concerning this clone itself: Additional DNA sequences in this sample encode the identical CDR3. J is TRBJ1-5 and V is TRBV2; D perhaps matches TRBD1 (5 bases). V was pared by 0 bases and J by 1 base, with 7 bases between. The germline CDR1 and CDR2 sequences are SNHLY and FYNNEI. The CDR3 runs to 15 residues. The CDR3 loop is CASSEARGSNQPQHF. CDR3 sequence (DNA): TGTGCCAGCAGTGAAGCGCGGGGCAGCAATCAGCCCCAGCATTTT.

V and J are TRBV7-9 and TRBJ1-4; 7 bases map to TRBD1. The CDR3 is 16 residues long. Germline CDR1 and CDR2: SEHNR and FQNEAQ (reference sequence). Unmatched junction bases numbered 5, after V lost 0 bases and J lost 4 bases. The CDR3 DNA reads TGTGCCAGCAGCTTAGCAGGGGGCAGGGGTAATGAAAAACTGTTTTTT. Translating it yields CASSLAGGRGNEKLFF.

This chain joins TRBV4-2 and TRBJ2-2; D possibly corresponds to TRBD1 (6 bases). This CDR3 spans 16 amino acids. Germline CDR1 reads LGHNA; CDR2 reads YNFKEQ. Trimming took off 0 bases at V and 7 bases at J, with 15 bases between the two ends. The CDR3 loop reads CASSQDMRQGYGELFF. The CDR3 DNA sequence: TGTGCCAGCAGCCAAGATATGCGGCAGGGGTACGGGGAGCTGTTTTTT.

This clone appeared once. The chain is built from TRBV2 and TRBJ1-5; tentative D call: TRBD1 (5 bases). Trimming took off 8 bases at V and 7 bases at J, with 21 bases between the two ends. Germline CDR1 is SNHLY and CDR2 is FYNNEI. The CDR3 is 15 residues long. The CDR3 sequence is CASRALAGGLQPQHF. The CDR3 DNA is TGTGCCAGCCGAGCTCTGGCTGGGGGTTTGCAGCCCCAGCATTTT.

The rearrangement uses TRBV7-2 and TRBJ1-4; D is possibly TRBD1 (5 bases). There are 15 residues in the CDR3. Germline CDR1 SGHTA, CDR2 FQGNSA. Trimming cost V 0 bases and J 2 bases, with 7 bases left between them. The CDR3 bases are TGTGCCAGCAGCTTAGCGGGGCTCACTAATGAAAAACTGTTTTTT. Encoded protein: CASSLAGLTNEKLFF.

The chain links TRBV19 to TRBJ2-7; 9 bases map to TRBD1. The CDR3 covers 16 residues. J gave up 3 bases and V 5 bases, and 11 bases lay outside the gene matches. Per the germline V gene, CDR1 is LNHDA and CDR2 is SQIVND (reference sequence). The CDR3: CASSSPRDRVGYEQYF. DNA for the CDR3: TGTGCCAGTAGTTCCCCCCGGGACAGGGTGGGCTACGAGCAGTACTTC. Variable domain in full (rest from reference TRBV19 and TRBJ2-7): DGGITQSPKYLFRKEGQNVTLSCEQNLNHDAMYWYRQDPGQGLRLIYYSQIVNDFQKGDIAEGYSVSREKKESFPLTVTSAQKNPTAFYLCASSSPRDRVGYEQYFGPGTRLTVT.

This clone has a handful of counts. The chain couples TRBV19 to TRBJ2-2; 10 nucleotides line up with TRBD1. The CDR3 runs 16 residues. V lost 4 bases to trimming and J lost 0 bases; unmatched junction nucleotides: 2. Per germline, CDR1 LNHDA and CDR2 SQIVND (reference sequence). The CDR3 protein is CASSRQGAANTGELFF. The CDR3 region has the DNA TGTGCCAGTAGTAGACAGGGGGCTGCGAACACCGGGGAGCTGTTTTTT.

This chain connects TRBV9 to TRBJ2-7, with 8 bases that match TRBD1. This CDR3 is 18 amino acids long. V shed 0 bases, J shed 3 bases, and the junction held 14 bases outside the gene matches. The germline V gene has CDR1 SGDLS and CDR2 YYNGEE. The CDR3 DNA sequence: TGTGCCAGCAGCGTAGGGCCCCTAGGGCAGGGGGCCAGCTACGAGCAGTACTTC. Translated: CASSVGPLGQGASYEQYF.

The chain employs TRBV7-3 and TRBJ1-2, with D unclear. The CDR3 covers 14 residues. V was shortened by 4 bases and J by 7 bases, with 16 bases between the two germline ends. Germline V gene lookup returns CDR1 SGHTA and CDR2 FQGTGA. The chain's CDR3 is CASSSTGATSGYTF. The CDR3 bases are TGTGCCAGCAGCTCGACCGGCGCTACGAGTGGCTACACCTTC.

The chain employs TRBV5-4 and TRBJ2-1, with D tentatively TRBD2 (6 bases). Germline V gene lookup returns CDR1 SGHNT and CDR2 YYREEE (reference sequence). Trimming removed 3 bases at V and 9 bases at J, with 16 bases between. This CDR3 region has 14 residues. The CDR3 reads CASSSPRRGGEQFF. The CDR3 region has the DNA TGTGCCAGCAGCTCGCCGAGAAGGGGAGGTGAGCAGTTCTTC.

The sample holds one count of this clone. V is TRBV6-2 or TRBV6-3 and J is TRBJ2-1; 8 bases are shared with TRBD1. This CDR3 is built from 15 residues. Germline V gene data show CDR1 as MNHEY and CDR2 as SVGEGT. J gave up 2 bases and V 0 bases, and 0 bases lay outside the gene matches. CDR3 DNA: TGTGCCAGCAGTTACTCGGACAGGGCCTACAATGAGCAGTTCTTC. Amino acids: CASSYSDRAYNEQFF.

V usage is TRBV27 and J usage is TRBJ2-7; 12 bases are shared with TRBD2. Germline lookup yields CDR1 MNHEY and CDR2 SMNVEV (reference sequence). V lost 6 bases and J lost 0; bases outside the gene matches: 9. The CDR3 totals 17 residues. DNA for the CDR3: TGTGCCAGCAGAACGGGACTAGCGGGCCGTAGCTCCTACGAGCAGTACTTC. Protein product: CASRTGLAGRSSYEQYF.

V and J are TRBV29-1 and TRBJ2-7, with unresolved D. The CDR3 covers 13 residues. V was clipped by 5 bases and J by 0 bases, with 11 bases between them. Germline V gene data show CDR1 as SQVTM and CDR2 as ANQGSEA. This CDR3 reads CSVSRRLSYEQYF. The CDR3 region has the DNA TGCAGCGTTTCTAGACGCCTCTCCTACGAGCAGTACTTC.

This sequence joins TRBV3-1 (or the pseudogene TRBV3-2) and TRBJ2-7, with TRBD1 as a possible D gene (6 bases). Germline CDR1 reads LGHDT; CDR2 reads YNNKEL (reference sequence). V was shortened by 4 bases and J by 6 bases, with 16 bases between the two germline ends. The CDR3 runs to 14 residues. CDR3 region: CASSPPRKGGEQYF. Here the CDR3 DNA reads TGTGCCAGCAGCCCCCCTAGAAAAGGGGGCGAGCAGTACTTC.

The chain links TRBV11-2 to TRBJ2-5; 12 bases are a match to TRBD2. J was trimmed by 2 bases and V by 4 bases; bases with no gene match: 11. This CDR3 comprises 18 residues. Germline V gene data show CDR1 as SGHAT and CDR2 as FQNNGV. CDR3 protein: CASSSRQLAGGTQETQYF. CDR3 nucleotides: TGTGCCAGCAGCTCCCGCCAGCTAGCGGGGGGGACTCAAGAGACCCAGTACTTC.

The CDR3 loop is CSASLSGAYGYTF. In DNA form, the CDR3 reads TGCAGTGCTAGTTTGTCTGGTGCCTATGGCTACACCTTC. The V and J genes are TRBV20-1 and TRBJ1-2; no clear D gene. From germline, CDR1 is DFQATT and CDR2 SNEGSKA (reference sequence). The CDR3 loop spans 13 amino acids. V lost 3 bases to trimming and J lost 4 bases, with 12 bases between them.

This chain uses TRBV27 with TRBJ2-3; D is uncertain. The CDR3 runs to 12 residues. Trimming stripped 5 bases from V and 4 bases from J, with 7 bases between. CDR1 and CDR2 from the germline V gene are MNHEY and SMNVEV (reference sequence). For the CDR3, the DNA is TGTGCCAGCAGTACCACCGCAGATACGCAGTATTTT. It translates to CASSTTADTQYF.

The V call is TRBV28, the J call TRBJ2-7; 9 bases fit TRBD2. Germline CDR1 MDHEN, CDR2 SYDVKM. CDR3 length: 14 amino acids. V lost 8 bases and J lost 1; bases outside the gene matches: 6. Here the CDR3 reads CASGISGGSYEQYF. CDR3 DNA sequence: TGTGCCAGCGGTATTAGCGGGGGATCCTACGAGCAGTACTTC.

This rearrangement joins TRBV7-9 to TRBJ1-2, with a possible D match to TRBD1 (5 bases). CDR1 is SEHNR, CDR2 FQNEAQ, per germline (reference sequence). CDR3 length: 18 amino acids. The V and J ends lost 5 bases and 7 bases respectively, with 29 bases between them. The CDR3 DNA reads TGTGCCAGCAGCCCGGATGACAGATACCGTATCTATGTAGGTGGCTACACCTTC. Its translation is CASSPDDRYRIYVGGYTF.

This clone was detected only once. The V and J genes are TRBV18 and TRBJ1-5; TRBD1 aligns across 8 bases. The CDR3 has 16 residues. Germline-derived CDR1 and CDR2 are KGHSH and LQKENI. Germline trimming cut 3 bases from V and 5 bases from J; bases unmatched to any gene: 9. The CDR3 DNA sequence: TGTGCCAGCTCACCGCGGACAGGGAGGGACCATCAGCCCCAGCATTTT. Translating it yields CASSPRTGRDHQPQHF.

The chain couples TRBV5-1 to TRBJ2-3, with 10 bases identical to TRBD1. The V gene end was trimmed by 5 bases and the J gene end by 4 bases; junction bases not matched to a gene: 4. The CDR3 sequence is 14 residues long. Germline V gene data show CDR1 as SGHRS and CDR2 as YFSETQ. CDR3 sequence reads: CASRWGQGSDTQYF. The CDR3 nucleotides are TGCGCCAGCAGGTGGGGACAGGGGTCAGATACGCAGTATTTT.

V and J are TRBV7-2 and TRBJ1-1; the match to TRBD1 covers 8 bases. V lost 7 bases and J lost 4; bases outside the gene matches: 8. The CDR3 is 14 amino acids. From germline, CDR1 is SGHTA and CDR2 FQGNSA. The CDR3 bases are TGTGCCAGCACCCCAGGACAGGGTACCACTGAAGCTTTCTTT. Translating it yields CASTPGQGTTEAFF.

This sequence joins TRBV10-2 and TRBJ1-6; maybe TRBD1 (6 bases). V gave up 6 bases and J gave up 8 bases, with 14 bases separating them. The germline V gene has CDR1 WSHSY and CDR2 SAAADI. The CDR3 contains 14 residues. The CDR3 DNA is TGCGCCAGCAGGGGCCAGGGGTTGTATTCACCCCTCCACTTT. This codes for CASRGQGLYSPLHF.

The V gene is TRBV2, the J gene TRBJ2-2; D possibly corresponds to TRBD1 (5 bases). With 8 bases removed from V and 3 bases from J, the gap between germline ends came to 13 bases. CDR1 SNHLY and CDR2 FYNNEI come from the germline V gene. The length of the CDR3 is 14 residues. DNA for the CDR3: TGTGCCAGCGGTCCCACAGGAGACACCGGGGAGCTGTTTTTT. Protein product: CASGPTGDTGELFF. The full variable domain, rest sourced from reference TRBV2 and TRBJ2-2, is EPEVTQTPSHQVTQMGQEVILRCVPISNHLYFYWYRQILGQKVEFLVSFYNNEISEKSEIFDDQFSVERPDGSNFTLKIRSTKLEDSAMYFCASGPTGDTGELFFGEGSRLTVL.

CDR3 loop: CASSVGKGGEANYGYTF. The CDR3 DNA sequence: TGTGCCAGCAGCGTAGGCAAAGGGGGTGAAGCTAACTATGGCTACACCTTC. The chain links TRBV9 to TRBJ1-2; TRBD1 might be the D (6 bases). CDR3 length equals 17 residues. Per the germline V gene, CDR1 is SGDLS and CDR2 is YYNGEE. The germline V and J ends were trimmed by 0 bases and 0 bases, with 15 bases remaining between them.

The rearrangement joins TRBV2 to TRBJ2-7; possibly TRBD1 or TRBD2 for D (6 bases each). The V end was cut by 2 bases, the J end by 6 bases, with 17 bases between. Germline V CDR1 and CDR2: SNHLY, FYNNEI. There are 15 residues in the CDR3. CDR3 nucleotide sequence: TGTGCCAGCAGTGAATCTAGGGGGTTCGGGGGCGAGCAGTACTTC. This gives the protein CASSESRGFGGEQYF. The variable domain in full, with the rest retrieved from reference TRBV2 and TRBJ2-7, is EPEVTQTPSHQVTQMGQEVILRCVPISNHLYFYWYRQILGQKVEFLVSFYNNEISEKSEIFDDQFSVERPDGSNFTLKIRSTKLEDSAMYFCASSESRGFGGEQYFGPGTRLTVT.

This CDR3 is CASSPGGGAYTGELFF. The CDR3 coding sequence is TGTGCCAGCAGCCCCGGCGGGGGGGCCTATACCGGGGAGCTGTTTTTT. The chain uses TRBV11-3 and TRBJ2-2; 9 nucleotides agree with TRBD2. The CDR3 consists of 16 residues. Germline lookup yields CDR1 SGHNT and CDR2 YENEEA. Losses at the gene ends were 5 bases for V and 5 bases for J; bases not matched to a gene: 9. The whole variable domain, remainder taken from reference TRBV11-3 and TRBJ2-2, is EAGVVQSPRYKIIEKKQPVAFWCNPISGHNTLYWYLQNLGQGPELLIRYENEEAVDDSQLPKDRFSAERLKGVDSTLKIQPAELGDSAVYLCASSPGGGAYTGELFFGEGSRLTVL.

The V gene is TRBV21-1, the J gene TRBJ2-4; no DNA check was done on the table's D call, TRBD2. TRBV21-1 is annotated as a pseudogene. The CDR3 contains 17 residues. The CDR3 here is CASSKAGYREGRDIQYF. CDR3 bases: TGTGCCAGCAGCAAAGCGGGGTACAGGGAGGGCAGGGACATTCAGTACTTC.

This chain connects TRBV3-1 (or the pseudogene TRBV3-2) to TRBJ1-2; the match to TRBD1 covers 8 bases. Looked up from germline, CDR1 is LGHDT and CDR2 is YNNKEL (reference sequence). This CDR3 is built from 13 residues. The J segment lost 7 bases and the V segment lost 5 bases, leaving 6 bases of the junction unmatched. CDR3 nucleotide sequence: TGTGCCAGCAGCTTGGACAGGGCGCTTGGCTACACCTTC. It specifies CASSLDRALGYTF.

This clone was detected only a few times. The gene calls are TRBV3-1 (or the pseudogene TRBV3-2) and TRBJ2-4; a possible D gene is TRBD2 (7 bases). The V gene lost 0 bases and the J gene lost 7 bases, with 10 bases spanning the gap. The germline CDR1 and CDR2 sequences are LGHDT and YNNKEL (reference sequence). The length of the CDR3 is 14 residues. The chain's CDR3 is CASSQEGGGNIQYF. The CDR3 nucleotides read TGTGCCAGCAGCCAAGAAGGGGGAGGGAACATTCAGTACTTC.